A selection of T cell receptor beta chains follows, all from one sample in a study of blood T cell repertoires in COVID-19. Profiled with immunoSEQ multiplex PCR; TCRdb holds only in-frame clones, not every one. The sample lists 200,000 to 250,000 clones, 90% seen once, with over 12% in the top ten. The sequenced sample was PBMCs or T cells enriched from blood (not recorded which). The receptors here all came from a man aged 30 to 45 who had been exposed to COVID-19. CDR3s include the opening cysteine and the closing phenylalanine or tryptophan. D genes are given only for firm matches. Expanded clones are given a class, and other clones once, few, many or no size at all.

CASSQDAGTNTEAFF	TGTGCCAGCAGCCAAGATGCAGGAACGAACACTGAAGCTTTCTTT	TRBJ1-1	TRBV3-1/TRBV3-2	few	NA
CASSRYRASGNTIYF	TGTGCCAGCAGTAGATACAGGGCCTCTGGAAACACCATATATTTT	TRBJ1-3	TRBV2	NA	NA
CAISETWGGTGTELFF	TGTGCCATCAGTGAGACCTGGGGGGGGACAGGGACGGAACTGTTTTTT	TRBJ1-4	TRBV10-3	NA	TRBD1
CASSPVEGGEQYF	TGCGCCAGCAGCCCCGTTGAGGGAGGCGAGCAGTACTTC	TRBJ2-7	TRBV5-1	NA	NA
CAISESKTGGSGEKLFF	TGTGCCATCAGTGAGTCGAAAACGGGGGGCTCGGGAGAAAAACTGTTTTTT	TRBJ1-4	TRBV10-3	NA	NA
CATSRDLAGDTEAFF	TGTGCCACCAGCAGAGATCTCGCGGGGGACACTGAAGCTTTCTTT	TRBJ1-1	TRBV15	NA	NA
CAWSATGGAEAFF	TGTGCCTGGAGTGCGACAGGGGGTGCTGAAGCTTTCTTT	TRBJ1-1	TRBV30	NA	TRBD1
CASSFSLAGGPYNEQFF	TGCGCCAGCAGCTTTTCCCTAGCGGGGGGGCCCTACAATGAGCAGTTCTTC	TRBJ2-1	TRBV5-1	NA	TRBD2
CASSQVGTGGYEQYF	TGCGCCAGCAGCCAAGTAGGGACAGGGGGCTACGAGCAGTACTTC	TRBJ2-7	TRBV4-1	NA	TRBD1
CASSLAVSSGNTIYF	TGTGCCAGCAGCTTAGCAGTCAGCTCTGGAAACACCATATATTTT	TRBJ1-3	TRBV7-9	NA	NA
CASSRPQGTANTEAFF	TGCGCCAGCAGCCGACCTCAAGGGACAGCGAACACTGAAGCTTTCTTT	TRBJ1-1	TRBV5-1	NA	TRBD1
CATSRVGQNQPQHF	TGTGCCACCAGCAGAGTGGGACAGAATCAGCCCCAGCATTTT	TRBJ1-5	TRBV15	NA	TRBD1
CASRREGGRSSYNEQFF	TGTGCCAGCAGAAGGGAGGGGGGCCGCAGCTCCTACAATGAGCAGTTCTTC	TRBJ2-1	TRBV7-2	NA	NA
CASSLDRTQPQHF	TGTGCCAGCAGTCTTGACAGAACTCAGCCCCAGCATTTT	TRBJ1-5	TRBV6-5	few	NA
CASGSSTDTQYF	TGTGCCAGCGGCTCCAGCACAGATACGCAGTATTTT	TRBJ2-3	TRBV6-6	NA	NA
CASSVIPQGFLSSGANVLTF	TGTGCCAGCAGCGTAATACCTCAGGGGTTCTTGAGCTCTGGGGCCAACGTCCTGACTTTC	TRBJ2-6	TRBV9	NA	NA